The 29 T cell receptor beta chains given below trace back to one sample, sequenced in a study of T cells in Graves' hyperthyroidism and ophthalmopathy. The TCR beta CDR3 regions underwent amplification using RNA transcripts as the source. First-round RT-PCR with HTBI primers amplified the TCR CDR3 region. From the multiplex PCR reads, TCRdb called clonotypes with MiXCR, one entry per CDR3 protein. The sample comprises about 300,000 distinct CDR3 sequences, approximately 13% of which are singletons, and 7% to 9.5% rests with the top ten. Sequencing input: blood. These TCRs come from a woman aged 40 to 50 with Graves' hyperthyroidism.

This chain links TRBV20-1 with TRBJ2-7, with TRBD2 matching 8 bases. V lost 2 bases, J lost 1 base, and 10 bases stayed unmatched. The CDR3 is made up of 16 amino acids. Germline CDR1 and CDR2: DFQATT and SNEGSKA (reference sequence). CDR3 sequence reads: CSARLSLVAGSYEQYF. DNA of the CDR3: TGCAGTGCTAGACTAAGTCTGGTAGCGGGGTCCTACGAGCAGTACTTC.

This chain joins TRBV11-2 and TRBJ1-2; no reliable D call. This CDR3 spans 14 amino acids. Germline values: CDR1 SGHAT, CDR2 FQNNGV. The V end was cut by 3 bases, the J end by 7 bases, with 15 bases between. CDR3 loop: CASSFGFRGFGYTF. The CDR3 bases are TGTGCCAGCAGCTTCGGGTTCCGGGGTTTTGGCTACACCTTC.

This clonotype was recorded at least ten times. V and J are TRBV12-3 or TRBV12-4 and TRBJ2-7, with TRBD2 matching 12 bases. The trim removed 3 bases at V and 6 bases at J, leaving 9 bases unmatched. The CDR3 is made up of 16 amino acids. This CDR3 is CASSLGSGTSGREQYF. The DNA of the CDR3 is TGTGCCAGCAGTTTGGGTTCCGGGACTAGCGGGCGCGAGCAGTACTTC.

This clonotype has more than one count but fewer than ten. This chain connects TRBV10-3 to TRBJ2-1; 8 bases agree with TRBD2. This CDR3 is 14 amino acids long. Germline V gene data show CDR1 as ENHRY and CDR2 as SYGVKD. With 5 bases clipped from V and 4 bases from J, the junction kept 4 bases outside the gene matches. The CDR3 loop is CAISLSGGYNEQFF. CDR3 bases: TGTGCCATCAGTCTGAGCGGGGGTTACAATGAGCAGTTCTTC.

This clonotype was counted between two and nine times. The chain recombines TRBV13 with TRBJ1-3; D is unresolved. V dropped 0 bases and J dropped 9 bases, with 6 bases sitting between them. This CDR3 has 12 amino acids. The V gene's germline CDR1 is PRHDT and CDR2 FYEKMQ (reference sequence). The CDR3 sequence is CASSLGRGTIYF. As DNA, the CDR3 is TGTGCCAGCAGCTTAGGCCGGGGCACCATATATTTT.

This clonotype was counted many times. This chain uses TRBV12-3 or TRBV12-4 with TRBJ2-3, with TRBD2 matching over 14 bases. This CDR3 region has 18 residues. V was pared by 5 bases and J by 4 bases, with 11 bases of the junction left unmatched. For the CDR3, the DNA is TGTGCCAGCAGTCGACGACTAGCGGGAGGGCCGGAGGCAGATACGCAGTATTTT. It codes for CASSRRLAGGPEADTQYF.

Points on this clonotype: At one end the junction does not follow the germline gene, possibly because of a read error. The rearrangement joins TRBV2 to TRBJ1-2, with D possibly TRBD1 on 5 matching bases. This CDR3 spans 14 amino acids. Germline assignment: CDR1 SNHLY and CDR2 FYNNEI. The CDR3 nucleotides are TGTGCCAGCAGAGGATTACTGGGGCAGGGAGGCTACACTTTC. It codes for CASRGLLGQGGYTF.

In this sample, this clonotype turned up many times. V is TRBV12-3 or TRBV12-4 and J is TRBJ1-2; 8 bases fit TRBD1. The CDR3 runs to 14 residues. The trim removed 5 bases at V and 4 bases at J, leaving 6 bases unmatched. Written as DNA, the CDR3 is TGTGCCAGCAGTAGACAGGGGTTTCCCTATGGCTACACCTTC. Its protein is CASSRQGFPYGYTF.

This clonotype turned up a few times. This rearrangement joins TRBV19 to TRBJ2-5, with TRBD1 identical over 8 bases. The CDR3 totals 14 residues. The J segment lost 2 bases and the V segment lost 6 bases, leaving 5 bases of the junction unmatched. Germline-derived CDR1 and CDR2 are LNHDA and SQIVND (reference sequence). CDR3 nucleotide sequence: TGTGCCAGTAGGGGCGGGACAGGACAAGAGACCCAGTACTTC. Translated, it gives CASRGGTGQETQYF.

This clonotype showed up many times. This chain connects TRBV6-1 to TRBJ1-1; D unclear. The CDR3 spans 14 residues. CDR1 is MNHNS and CDR2 is SASEGT in the germline V gene. Between the trimmed V and J ends, which lost 4 bases and 3 bases, there was a span of 12 bases. The CDR3 region is CASSAWGRHTEAFF. The DNA for the CDR3 is TGTGCCAGCAGTGCCTGGGGTAGGCACACTGAAGCTTTCTTT.

With regard to this clonotype: This clone may be a read error of a much larger clone one base away. The chain links TRBV19 to TRBJ1-6, with 8 bases fitting TRBD1. CDR1 and CDR2 (germline): LNHDA, SQIVND (reference sequence). The CDR3 extends over 14 amino acids. CDR3 region: CPSTIAGGGSPLHF. In DNA, the CDR3 is TGTCCCAGTACTATAGCAGGGGGCGGATCACCCCTCCACTTT.

This clonotype was counted at least ten times. J is TRBJ1-5 and V is TRBV19; TRBD1 matches 8 bases. V shed 7 bases and J 6 bases; nucleotides not matched to a gene: 11. The CDR3 loop spans 15 amino acids. The V gene's germline CDR1 is LNHDA and CDR2 SQIVND (reference sequence). The CDR3 loop reads CASTRTGNPVQPQHF. The CDR3 DNA reads TGTGCCAGTACCCGGACAGGGAATCCAGTTCAGCCCCAGCATTTT.

The genes are TRBV2 and TRBJ1-2; D is uncertain. V gave up 6 bases and J gave up 6 bases, with 17 bases separating them. This CDR3 is built from 14 residues. Per germline, CDR1 SNHLY and CDR2 FYNNEI. For the CDR3, the DNA is TGTGCCAGCAGCCTTCTAGAGGGATTAGATGGCTACACCTTC. This translates into CASSLLEGLDGYTF. The full variable domain, in which reference TRBV2 and TRBJ1-2 provide the parts outside the CDR3, is EPEVTQTPSHQVTQMGQEVILRCVPISNHLYFYWYRQILGQKVEFLVSFYNNEISEKSEIFDDQFSVERPDGSNFTLKIRSTKLEDSAMYFCASSLLEGLDGYTFGSGTRLTVV.

The rearrangement links TRBV6-1 to TRBJ2-3, with a weak D call TRBD2 (6 bases). The V and J ends lost 9 bases and 2 bases respectively, with 18 bases between them. The CDR3 has 15 residues. Germline assignment: CDR1 MNHNS and CDR2 SASEGT. This chain's CDR3 is CASSGGAGFTDTQYF. The DNA of the CDR3 is TGTGCCAGTTCCGGAGGGGCAGGATTCACAGATACGCAGTATTTT.

This clonotype was recorded many times. V is TRBV20-1 and J is TRBJ1-2; D possibly corresponds to TRBD1 (5 bases). The V gene's germline CDR1 is DFQATT and CDR2 SNEGSKA (reference sequence). The CDR3 extends over 13 amino acids. V was cut by 4 bases and J by 7 bases, with 16 bases left in between. CDR3 nucleotide sequence: TGCAGTGCTAAAGATAGGGACTACGGTGGCTACACCTTC. Translating it yields CSAKDRDYGGYTF.

There are many counts of this clonotype. This chain links TRBV19 with TRBJ1-5; 7 bases are shared with TRBD1. The CDR3 length is 16 residues. The germline gives CDR1 LNHDA, CDR2 SQIVND (reference sequence). J gave up 2 bases and V 3 bases, and 7 bases lay outside the gene matches. CDR3 in DNA: TGTGCCAGTAGTATCGCCCCCGGACAGGGCAATCAGCCCCAGCATTTT. This translates into CASSIAPGQGNQPQHF.

This clonotype was seen more than once but under ten times. This could be a read error, since a much larger clone is one nucleotide away. The genes are TRBV11-2 and TRBJ2-3, with D maybe TRBD2 (6 bases). The CDR3 loop spans 18 amino acids. The germline V gene has CDR1 SGHAT and CDR2 FQNNGV. CDR3 sequence (DNA): TGTGCCAGCAGCCCGATGGCCCCTGCACTAGCTCTCACAGGTACGCAGTATTTT. Its translation: CASSPMAPALALTGTQYF.

At least ten counts were recorded for this clonotype. The chain is built from TRBV7-2 and TRBJ1-5; TRBD1 might be the D (5 bases). The V gene lost 1 base and the J gene lost 7 bases, with 11 bases spanning the gap. Germline V gene sequence: CDR1 SGHTA, CDR2 FQGNSA. The CDR3 has 14 residues. CDR3 protein: CASSLEGFLQPQHF. CDR3 sequence (DNA): TGTGCCAGCAGCTTAGAGGGGTTTTTGCAGCCCCAGCATTTT.

This clonotype was seen more than once but under ten times. The chain uses TRBV29-1 and TRBJ2-5, with D possibly TRBD2 on 6 matching bases. V gave up 1 base and J gave up 5 bases, with 17 bases separating them. The germline V gene encodes CDR1 SQVTM and CDR2 ANQGSEA. The CDR3 consists of 15 residues. In nucleotides, the CDR3 is TGCAGCGTTGAAGGGGAGGCGAGAGATGGGGAGACCCAGTACTTC. Translated, it gives CSVEGEARDGETQYF.

The chain carries TRBV6-1 and TRBJ1-1, with a tentative D call TRBD1 (5 bases). V was cut by 0 bases and J by 8 bases, with 13 bases left in between. This CDR3 is built from 14 residues. Germline V gene lookup returns CDR1 MNHNS and CDR2 SASEGT. For the CDR3, the DNA is TGTGCCAGCAGTGAAGCAAGGGGTGATGCCGAAGCTTTCTTT. The encoded protein is CASSEARGDAEAFF.

This clonotype occurred many times. The rearrangement links TRBV7-9 to TRBJ2-5; 7 bases map to TRBD2. This CDR3 contains 13 residues. V shed 6 bases, J shed 4 bases, and the junction held 5 bases outside the gene matches. Germline V gene lookup returns CDR1 SEHNR and CDR2 FQNEAQ (reference sequence). The chain's CDR3 is CASRSIAGETQYF. The DNA of the CDR3 is TGTGCCAGCAGGTCTATAGCGGGAGAGACCCAGTACTTC.

At least ten counts were recorded for this clonotype. V gene TRBV2 combines with J gene TRBJ1-4; D not resolved. V was trimmed by 3 bases and J by 11 bases, leaving 10 bases between them. This CDR3 is 12 amino acids long. The germline V gene has CDR1 SNHLY and CDR2 FYNNEI. CDR3 in DNA: TGTGCCAGCAGTGAGGACCTCACTAAACTGTTTTTT. As protein: CASSEDLTKLFF.

This clonotype came up a few times. This chain links TRBV7-9 with TRBJ1-2; TRBD1 might be the D (5 bases). V lost 5 bases and J lost 10, with 8 bases in between. Germline-derived CDR1 and CDR2 are SEHNR and FQNEAQ (reference sequence). The CDR3 is made up of 10 amino acids. The CDR3 sequence is CASSRDLYTF. The CDR3 DNA follows: TGTGCCAGCAGCAGGGACCTCTACACCTTC. Variable domain in full (rest from reference TRBV7-9 and TRBJ1-2): DTGVSQNPRHKITKRGQNVTFRCDPISEHNRLYWYRQTLGQGPEFLTYFQNEAQLEKSRLLSDRFSAERPKGSFSTLEIQRTEQGDSAMYLCASSRDLYTFGSGTRLTVV.

This clonotype has just a few counts. The genes are TRBV29-1 and TRBJ2-5, with D possibly being TRBD1 (5 bases). CDR1 is SQVTM and CDR2 is ANQGSEA in the germline V gene. The CDR3 sequence is 14 residues long. The V gene lost 4 bases and the J gene lost 5 bases, with 17 bases spanning the gap. The CDR3 loop is CSVGVGLPLETQYF. CDR3 in DNA: TGCAGCGTTGGTGTGGGGCTGCCTCTTGAGACCCAGTACTTC.

J is TRBJ2-1 and V is TRBV2; TRBD2 might be the D (5 bases). The CDR3 loop spans 15 amino acids. The ends were cut back, 4 bases at V and 7 bases at J, with 17 bases in the middle. CDR1 SNHLY and CDR2 FYNNEI come from the germline V gene. The CDR3 coding sequence is TGTGCCAGCAGTGTTGTGAGGTGGTCGGGGAATGAGCAGTTCTTC. Amino acid sequence: CASSVVRWSGNEQFF.

This clonotype was picked up many times. The chain recombines TRBV2 with TRBJ2-1; TRBD2 matches at 14 bases. CDR3 length: 13 residues. The junction had 5 bases not matched to a gene; V was cut back by 10 bases and J by 9 bases. CDR1 is SNHLY and CDR2 is FYNNEI in the germline V gene. The CDR3 spells CATTGLAGVEQFF. The CDR3 DNA reads as TGTGCCACCACGGGACTAGCGGGAGTTGAGCAGTTCTTC. Full variable domain (remainder filled in from reference TRBV2 and TRBJ2-1): EPEVTQTPSHQVTQMGQEVILRCVPISNHLYFYWYRQILGQKVEFLVSFYNNEISEKSEIFDDQFSVERPDGSNFTLKIRSTKLEDSAMYFCATTGLAGVEQFFGPGTRLTVL.

The chain joins TRBV7-9 to TRBJ2-1; D is unclear. V was trimmed by 4 bases and J by 7 bases, leaving 14 bases between them. The CDR3 totals 14 residues. Germline-derived CDR1 and CDR2 are SEHNR and FQNEAQ (reference sequence). CDR3 amino acids: CASSSLTRSNEQFF. CDR3 in DNA: TGTGCCAGCAGCTCTCTCACGAGGAGTAATGAGCAGTTCTTC.

This clonotype has at least ten counts. The chain uses TRBV6-4 and TRBJ1-2; D not resolved. This CDR3 region has 13 residues. Deletions cut 2 bases from V and 3 bases from J, with 7 bases between. Germline-derived CDR1 and CDR2 are MRHNA and SNTAGT. CDR3 DNA sequence: TGTGCCAGCAGTGACAACGGGGACTATGGCTACACCTTC. The encoded protein is CASSDNGDYGYTF.

This clonotype has only a few counts. J is TRBJ2-4 and V is TRBV29-1; D unclear. The CDR3 is made up of 12 amino acids. Trimming took 5 bases from V and 0 from J, leaving 5 bases between them. The V gene's germline CDR1 is SQVTM and CDR2 ANQGSEA. CDR3 sequence reads: CSVLLAKNIQYF. The CDR3 DNA is TGCAGCGTTCTCCTAGCCAAAAACATTCAGTACTTC. Full variable domain (rest looked up from reference TRBV29-1 and TRBJ2-4): SAVISQKPSRDICQRGTSLTIQCQVDSQVTMMFWYRQQPGQSLTLIATANQGSEATYESGFVIDKFPISRPNLTFSTLTVSNMSPEDSSIYLCSVLLAKNIQYFGAGTRLSVL.